The entry below gives a single T cell receptor beta chain sequence along with its context. Trimming removed 6 bases at V and 4 bases at J, with 12 bases between. The CDR3 contains 12 residues. CDR1 is SQVTM and CDR2 is ANQGSEA in the germline V gene. Treatment: some 20 received Ad26.COV2.S at low or high dose, single or two shots; a few received placebo; per-sample allocation not given. Samples analyzed were those drawn on day 63 after the first vaccine or placebo injection. TCRdb's copy holds only in-frame clones and misses some; the assay was immunoSEQ multiplex PCR. The sample has about 420,000 clones; around 89% are singletons. These data originate in a study of Ad26.COV2.S vaccination and SARS-CoV-2 variants. Study context: By the intramuscular route, Ad26.COV2.S was given once, or twice 56 days apart.

The source was peripheral blood, collected in a trial of Ad26.COV2.S vaccine versus placebo. The clonotype comes from a person aged 18-65 years who received the Ad26.COV2.S COVID-19 vaccine or a placebo. The chain has TRBV29-1 and TRBJ1-2; D is perhaps TRBD1 (5 bases). The CDR3 reads CSVARDLYGYTF. CDR3 nucleotides: TGCAGCGTGGCCAGGGACCTCTATGGCTACACCTTC.